The 5 T cell receptor beta chains below all came from one sample that was sequenced in a study of blood T cell repertoires in COVID-19. Sequenced by immunoSEQ multiplex PCR; TCRdb stores in-frame clones only, minus some. The sample gives 150,000 to 200,000 clones, about 86% of which show up once; 3.7% is in the top ten. Sequenced: peripheral blood. The receptors stem from a man younger than 35 with active or convalescent COVID-19.

This chain links TRBV27 with TRBJ1-1; possible D gene TRBD1, 6 bases. Between the trimmed V and J ends, which lost 2 bases and 10 bases, there was a span of 20 bases. Germline values: CDR1 MNHEY, CDR2 SMNVEV (reference sequence). This CDR3 has 15 amino acids. For the CDR3, the DNA is TGTGCCAGCAGTTTACAGCCCGAATGGACAGAAGGAGCTTTCTTT. Residues: CASSLQPEWTEGAFF.

V usage is TRBV4-1 and J usage is TRBJ1-2, with D possibly matching TRBD1 (5 bases). Looked up from germline, CDR1 is MGHRA and CDR2 is YSYEKL. V lost 4 bases and J lost 8, with 20 bases in between. CDR3 length equals 15 residues. The CDR3 DNA sequence: TGCGCCAGCAGCCGAAGGGGAGGGGACCTTGGAGGCTACACCTTC. Translated, it gives CASSRRGGDLGGYTF.

This clone came up once. The rearrangement uses TRBV28 and TRBJ1-2, with D uncertain. The CDR3 runs to 13 residues. The germline V gene has CDR1 MDHEN and CDR2 SYDVKM. With 1 base removed from V and 12 bases from J, the gap between germline ends came to 15 bases. CDR3: CASSLSGKQINTF. CDR3 nucleotides: TGTGCCAGCAGTTTATCGGGGAAACAGATTAACACCTTC.

This chain links TRBV7-6 with TRBJ2-3; D is possibly TRBD1 (6 bases). The V gene lost 5 bases and the J gene lost 2 bases, with 14 bases spanning the gap. This CDR3 contains 15 residues. Germline V gene lookup returns CDR1 SGHVS and CDR2 FNYEAQ. The CDR3 loop reads CASSRLDRNTDTQYF. The CDR3 DNA is TGTGCCAGCAGCCGCTTGGACAGAAACACAGATACGCAGTATTTT. The full variable domain, in which reference TRBV7-6 and TRBJ2-3 provide the parts outside the CDR3, is GAGVSQSPRYKVTKRGQDVALRCDPISGHVSLYWYRQALGQGPEFLTYFNYEAQQDKSGLPNDRFSAERPEGSISTLTIQRTEQRDSAMYRCASSRLDRNTDTQYFGPGTRLTVL.

A remark on this clone: Other DNA sequences in this sample translate to the same CDR3. The rearrangement uses TRBV12-3 or TRBV12-4 and TRBJ2-2; weak D call: TRBD2 (6 bases). Trimming removed 5 bases from V and 5 bases from J, with 6 bases in between. The CDR3 runs 12 residues. The CDR3 here is CASSRGTGELFF. DNA for the CDR3: TGTGCCAGCAGTCGGGGGACCGGGGAGCTGTTTTTT.